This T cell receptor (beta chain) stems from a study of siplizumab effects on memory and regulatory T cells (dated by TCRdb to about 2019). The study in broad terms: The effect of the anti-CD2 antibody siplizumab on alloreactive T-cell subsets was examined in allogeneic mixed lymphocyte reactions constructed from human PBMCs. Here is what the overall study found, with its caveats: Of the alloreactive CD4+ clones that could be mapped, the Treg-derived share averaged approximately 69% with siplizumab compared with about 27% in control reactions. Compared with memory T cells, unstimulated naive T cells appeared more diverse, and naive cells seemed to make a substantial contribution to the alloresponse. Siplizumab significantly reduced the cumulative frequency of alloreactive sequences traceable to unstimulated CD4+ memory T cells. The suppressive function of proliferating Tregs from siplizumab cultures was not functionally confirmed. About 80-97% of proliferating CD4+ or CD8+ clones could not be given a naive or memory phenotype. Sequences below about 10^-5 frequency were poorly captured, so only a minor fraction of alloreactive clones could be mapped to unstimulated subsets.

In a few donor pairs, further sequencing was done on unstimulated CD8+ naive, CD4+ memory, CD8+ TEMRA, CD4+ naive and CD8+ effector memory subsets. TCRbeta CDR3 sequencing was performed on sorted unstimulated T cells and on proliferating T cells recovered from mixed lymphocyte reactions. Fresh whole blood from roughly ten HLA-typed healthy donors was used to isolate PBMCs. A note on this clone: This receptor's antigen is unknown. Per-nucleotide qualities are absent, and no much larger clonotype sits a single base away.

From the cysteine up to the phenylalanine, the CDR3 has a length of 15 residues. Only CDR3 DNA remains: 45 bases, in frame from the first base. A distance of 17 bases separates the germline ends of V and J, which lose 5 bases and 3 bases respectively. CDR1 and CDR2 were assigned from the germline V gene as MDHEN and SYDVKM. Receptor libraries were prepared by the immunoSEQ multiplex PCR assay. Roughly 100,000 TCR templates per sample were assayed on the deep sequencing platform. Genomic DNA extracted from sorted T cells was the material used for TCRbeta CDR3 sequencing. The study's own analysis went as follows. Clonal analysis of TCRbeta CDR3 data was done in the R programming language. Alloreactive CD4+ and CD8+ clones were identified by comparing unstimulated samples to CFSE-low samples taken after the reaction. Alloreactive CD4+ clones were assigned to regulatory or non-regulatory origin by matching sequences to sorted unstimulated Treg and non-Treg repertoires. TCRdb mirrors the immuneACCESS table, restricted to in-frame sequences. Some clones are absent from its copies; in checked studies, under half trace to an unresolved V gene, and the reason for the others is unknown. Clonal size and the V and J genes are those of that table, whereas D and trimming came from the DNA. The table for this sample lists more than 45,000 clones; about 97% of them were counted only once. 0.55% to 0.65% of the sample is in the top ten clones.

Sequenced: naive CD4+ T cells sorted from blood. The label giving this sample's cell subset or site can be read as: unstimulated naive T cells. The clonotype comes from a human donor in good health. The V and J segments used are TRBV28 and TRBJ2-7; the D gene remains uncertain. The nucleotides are TGTGCCAGCAGTCCCCTAAACCGCTTTGACTACGAGCAGTACTTC. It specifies CASSPLNRFDYEQYF.